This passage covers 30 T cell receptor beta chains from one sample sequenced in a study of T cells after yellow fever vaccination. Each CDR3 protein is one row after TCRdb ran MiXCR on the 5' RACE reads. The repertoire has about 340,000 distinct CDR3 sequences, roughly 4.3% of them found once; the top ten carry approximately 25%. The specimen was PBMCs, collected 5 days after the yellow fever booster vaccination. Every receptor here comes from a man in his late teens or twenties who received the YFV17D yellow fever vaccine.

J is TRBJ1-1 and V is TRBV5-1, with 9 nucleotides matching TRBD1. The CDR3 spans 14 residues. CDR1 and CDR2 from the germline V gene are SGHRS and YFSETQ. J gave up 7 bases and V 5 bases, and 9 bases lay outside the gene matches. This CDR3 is CASRGDREVFEAFF. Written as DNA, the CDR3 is TGCGCCAGCAGGGGGGACAGGGAGGTTTTTGAAGCTTTCTTT.

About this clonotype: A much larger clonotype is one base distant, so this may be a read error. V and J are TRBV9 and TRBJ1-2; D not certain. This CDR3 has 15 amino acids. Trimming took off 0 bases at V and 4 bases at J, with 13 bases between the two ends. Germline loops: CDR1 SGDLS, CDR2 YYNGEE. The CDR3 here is CASSVGPRDIYGYTF. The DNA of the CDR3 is TGTGCCAGCAGCGTAGGCCCTCGAGACATCTATGGCTACACCTTC.

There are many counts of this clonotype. DNA for the CDR3: TGCGCCAGCAGCCCCACAGGGACGGCTCGCAGTGTCGGAGCCAACGTCCTGACTTTC. Protein product: CASSPTGTARSVGANVLTF. The chain has TRBV5-1 and TRBJ2-6, with D perhaps matching TRBD1 (6 bases). V lost 4 bases, J lost 7 bases, and 27 bases lay in between. The CDR3 spans 19 residues. CDR1 SGHRS and CDR2 YFSETQ come from the germline V gene.

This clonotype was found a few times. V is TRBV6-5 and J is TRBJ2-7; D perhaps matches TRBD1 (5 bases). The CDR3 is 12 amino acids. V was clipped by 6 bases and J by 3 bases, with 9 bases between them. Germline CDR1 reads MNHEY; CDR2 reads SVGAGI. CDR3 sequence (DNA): TGTGCCAGCAGAGGACACTGCTACGAGCAGTACGTC. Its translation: CASRGHCYEQYV.

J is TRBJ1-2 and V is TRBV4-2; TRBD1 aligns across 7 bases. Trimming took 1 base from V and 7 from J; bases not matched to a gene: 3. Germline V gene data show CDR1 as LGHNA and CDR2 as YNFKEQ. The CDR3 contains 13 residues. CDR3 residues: CASSQGTGAGYTF. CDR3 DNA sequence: TGTGCCAGCAGCCAAGGAACAGGGGCTGGCTACACCTTC.

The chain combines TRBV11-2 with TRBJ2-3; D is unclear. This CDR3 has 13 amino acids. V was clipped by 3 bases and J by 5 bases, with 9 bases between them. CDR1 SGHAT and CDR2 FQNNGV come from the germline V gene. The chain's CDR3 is CASSFEIIDTQYF. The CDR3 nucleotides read TGTGCCAGCAGCTTTGAGATCATAGATACGCAGTATTTT.

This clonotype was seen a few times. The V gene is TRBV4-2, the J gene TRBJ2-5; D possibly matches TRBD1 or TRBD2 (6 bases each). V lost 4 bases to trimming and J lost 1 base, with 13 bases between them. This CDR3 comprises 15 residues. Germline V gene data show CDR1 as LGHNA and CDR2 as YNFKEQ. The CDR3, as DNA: TGTGCCAGCAGCCCATTACAGGGACTCCAAGAGACCCAGTACTTC. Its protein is CASSPLQGLQETQYF.

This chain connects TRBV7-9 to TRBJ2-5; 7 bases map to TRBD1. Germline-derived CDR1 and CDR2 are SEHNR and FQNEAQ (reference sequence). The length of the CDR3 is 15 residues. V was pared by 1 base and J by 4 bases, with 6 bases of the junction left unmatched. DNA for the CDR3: TGTGCCAGCAGCTTAGGCGACAGGGTAGCAGAGACCCAGTACTTC. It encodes CASSLGDRVAETQYF.

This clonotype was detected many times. The CDR3 spells CASGLDPGQGYEQYF. The CDR3 DNA reads TGTGCTAGTGGTTTGGACCCGGGACAGGGCTACGAGCAGTACTTC. The chain joins TRBV12-5 to TRBJ2-7; 9 bases map to TRBD1. The germline CDR1 and CDR2 sequences are LGHNT and FRNRAP. The CDR3 extends over 15 amino acids. V was clipped by 1 base and J by 3 bases; unmatched bases: 4.

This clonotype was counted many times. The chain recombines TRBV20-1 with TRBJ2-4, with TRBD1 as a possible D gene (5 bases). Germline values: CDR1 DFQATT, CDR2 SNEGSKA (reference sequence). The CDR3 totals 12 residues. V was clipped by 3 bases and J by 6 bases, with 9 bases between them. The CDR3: CSASRARNIQYF. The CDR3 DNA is TGCAGTGCTAGCAGGGCGAGAAACATTCAGTACTTC.

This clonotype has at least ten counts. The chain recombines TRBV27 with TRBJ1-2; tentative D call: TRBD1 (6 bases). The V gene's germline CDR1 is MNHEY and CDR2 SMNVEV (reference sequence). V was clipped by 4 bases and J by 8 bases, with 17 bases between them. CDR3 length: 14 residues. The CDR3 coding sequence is TGTGCCAGCAGTTCCCAGGGGATAGGTCAGGGCTACACCTTC. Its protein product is CASSSQGIGQGYTF.

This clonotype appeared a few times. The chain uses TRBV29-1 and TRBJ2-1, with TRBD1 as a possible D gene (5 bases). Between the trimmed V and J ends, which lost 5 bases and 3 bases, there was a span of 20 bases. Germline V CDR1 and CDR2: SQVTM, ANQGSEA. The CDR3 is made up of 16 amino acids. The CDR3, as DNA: TGCAGCGTTATAACCAGGGATATGTACAACTACAATGAGCAGTTCTTC. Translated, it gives CSVITRDMYNYNEQFF.

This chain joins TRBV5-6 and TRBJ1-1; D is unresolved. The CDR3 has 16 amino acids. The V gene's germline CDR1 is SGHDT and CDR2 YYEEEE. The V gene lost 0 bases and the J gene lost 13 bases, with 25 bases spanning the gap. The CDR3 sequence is CASSLEGSPGESSLFF. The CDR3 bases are TGTGCCAGCAGCTTGGAAGGGAGCCCCGGGGAGAGTTCTCTTTTCTTT. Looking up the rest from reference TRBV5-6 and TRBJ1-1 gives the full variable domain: DAGVTQSPTHLIKTRGQQVTLRCSPKSGHDTVSWYQQALGQGPQFIFQYYEEEERQRGNFPDRFSGHQFPNYSSELNVNALLLGDSALYLCASSLEGSPGESSLFFGQGTRLTVV.

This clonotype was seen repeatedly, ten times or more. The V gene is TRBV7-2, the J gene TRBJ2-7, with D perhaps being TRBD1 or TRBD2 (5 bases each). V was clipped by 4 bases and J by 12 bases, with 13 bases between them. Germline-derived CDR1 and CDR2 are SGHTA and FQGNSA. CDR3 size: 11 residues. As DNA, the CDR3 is TGTGCCAGCAGCTCGGGGCATCGCTGGTACTTC. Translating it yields CASSSGHRWYF.

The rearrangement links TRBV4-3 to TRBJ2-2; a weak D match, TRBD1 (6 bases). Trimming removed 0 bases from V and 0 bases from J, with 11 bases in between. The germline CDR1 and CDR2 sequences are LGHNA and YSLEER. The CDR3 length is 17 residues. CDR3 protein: CASSQDMRQANTGELFF. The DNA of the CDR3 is TGCGCCAGCAGCCAAGATATGCGACAGGCGAACACCGGGGAGCTGTTTTTT.

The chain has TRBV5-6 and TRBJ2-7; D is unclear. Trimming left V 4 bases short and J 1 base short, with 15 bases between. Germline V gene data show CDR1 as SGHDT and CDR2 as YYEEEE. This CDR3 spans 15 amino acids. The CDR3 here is CASSLWALRSYEQYF. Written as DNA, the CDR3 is TGTGCCAGCAGCCTCTGGGCCCTCAGATCCTACGAGCAGTACTTC. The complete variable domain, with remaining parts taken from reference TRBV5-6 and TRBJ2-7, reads DAGVTQSPTHLIKTRGQQVTLRCSPKSGHDTVSWYQQALGQGPQFIFQYYEEEERQRGNFPDRFSGHQFPNYSSELNVNALLLGDSALYLCASSLWALRSYEQYFGPGTRLTVT.

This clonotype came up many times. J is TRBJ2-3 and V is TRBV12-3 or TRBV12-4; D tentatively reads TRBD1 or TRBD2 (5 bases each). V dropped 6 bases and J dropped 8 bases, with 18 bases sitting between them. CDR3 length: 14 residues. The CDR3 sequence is CASRGLLGTGTQYF. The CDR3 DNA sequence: TGTGCCAGCAGAGGTCTTCTAGGGACGGGTACGCAGTATTTT.

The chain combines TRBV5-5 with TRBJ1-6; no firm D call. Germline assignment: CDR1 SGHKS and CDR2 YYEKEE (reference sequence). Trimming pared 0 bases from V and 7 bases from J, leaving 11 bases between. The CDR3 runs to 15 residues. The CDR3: CASSLVPGGNSPLHF. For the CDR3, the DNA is TGTGCCAGCAGCTTGGTACCAGGAGGGAATTCACCCCTCCACTTT.

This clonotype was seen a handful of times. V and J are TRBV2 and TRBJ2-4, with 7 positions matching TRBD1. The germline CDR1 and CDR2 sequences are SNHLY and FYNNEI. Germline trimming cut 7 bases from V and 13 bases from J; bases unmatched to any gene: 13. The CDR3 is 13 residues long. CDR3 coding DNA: TGTGCCAGCAAGGGACAGTATGTAGAGGGCCAGTACTTC. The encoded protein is CASKGQYVEGQYF.

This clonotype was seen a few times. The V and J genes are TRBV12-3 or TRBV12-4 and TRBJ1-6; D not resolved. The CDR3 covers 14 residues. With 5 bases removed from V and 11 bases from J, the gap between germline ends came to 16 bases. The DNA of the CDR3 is TGTGCCAGCAGTCCCCCTTGGGAGAGGACACCCCTCCACTTT. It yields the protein CASSPPWERTPLHF.

The CDR3 nucleotides read TGTGCCAGCAGTTACCGCGGGGCAGGGAATGAAAAACTGTTTTTT. Amino acid sequence: CASSYRGAGNEKLFF. The V and J genes are TRBV6-5 and TRBJ1-4; D may be TRBD1 (5 bases). Trimming removed 2 bases at V and 5 bases at J, with 12 bases between. The CDR3 spans 15 residues. Germline assignment: CDR1 MNHEY and CDR2 SVGAGI.

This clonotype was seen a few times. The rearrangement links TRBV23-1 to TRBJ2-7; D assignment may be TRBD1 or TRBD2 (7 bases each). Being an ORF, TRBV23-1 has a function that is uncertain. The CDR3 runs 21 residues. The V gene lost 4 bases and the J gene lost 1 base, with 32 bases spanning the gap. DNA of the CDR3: TGCGCCAGCAGTCTCCCCCGGGTGGGGGGGACAGTCAACTTTTTATCCTACGAGCAGTACTTC. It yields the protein CASSLPRVGGTVNFLSYEQYF.

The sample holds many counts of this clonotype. The CDR3 spells CASSLGQGNLGELFF. DNA of the CDR3: TGCGCCAGCAGCTTGGGACAGGGGAATCTCGGGGAGCTGTTTTTT. V gene TRBV5-1 combines with J gene TRBJ2-2; 8 bases are a match to TRBD1. CDR3 length equals 15 residues. Germline V CDR1 and CDR2: SGHRS, YFSETQ. Trimming cost V 0 bases and J 7 bases; bases outside gene matches: 5.

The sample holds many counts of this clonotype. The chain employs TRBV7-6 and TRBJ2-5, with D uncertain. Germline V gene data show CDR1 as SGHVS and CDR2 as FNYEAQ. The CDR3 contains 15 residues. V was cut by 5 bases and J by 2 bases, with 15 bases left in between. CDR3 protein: CASSRYRVEQETQYF. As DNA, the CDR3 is TGTGCCAGCAGCCGGTATAGAGTGGAGCAAGAGACCCAGTACTTC.

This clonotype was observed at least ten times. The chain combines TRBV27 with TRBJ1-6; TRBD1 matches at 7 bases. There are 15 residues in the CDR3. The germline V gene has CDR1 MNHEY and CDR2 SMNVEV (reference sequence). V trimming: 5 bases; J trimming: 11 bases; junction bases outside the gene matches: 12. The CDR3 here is CASSAQGGAGTPLHF. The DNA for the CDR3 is TGTGCCAGCAGTGCCCAGGGGGGCGCTGGGACACCCCTCCACTTT.

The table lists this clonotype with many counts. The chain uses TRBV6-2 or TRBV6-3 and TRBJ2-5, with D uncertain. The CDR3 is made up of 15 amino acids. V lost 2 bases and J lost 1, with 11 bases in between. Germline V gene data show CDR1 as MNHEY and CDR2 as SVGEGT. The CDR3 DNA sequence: TGTGCCAGCAGTTACGGCTTTGAAACCCAAGAGACCCAGTACTTC. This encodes CASSYGFETQETQYF.

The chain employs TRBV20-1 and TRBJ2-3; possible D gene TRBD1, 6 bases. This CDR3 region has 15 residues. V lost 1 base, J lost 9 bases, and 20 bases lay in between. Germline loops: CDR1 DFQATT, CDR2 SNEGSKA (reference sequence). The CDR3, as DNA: TGCAGTGCTAGAGCCCCGACAGGCCGAAGGACAACGCAGTATTTT. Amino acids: CSARAPTGRRTTQYF.

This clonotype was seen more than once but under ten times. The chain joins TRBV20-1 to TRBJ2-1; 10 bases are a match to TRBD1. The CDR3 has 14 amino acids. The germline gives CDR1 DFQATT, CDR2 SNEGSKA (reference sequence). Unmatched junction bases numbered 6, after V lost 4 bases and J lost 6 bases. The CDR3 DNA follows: TGCAGTGCTACCGGGACAGGGGATTTCAATGAGCAGTTCTTC. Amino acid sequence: CSATGTGDFNEQFF.

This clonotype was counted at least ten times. In nucleotides, the CDR3 is TGTGCCAGCAGCCAAGACACAACTAGCGGGGGGCGAAATGAGCAGTTCTTC. It is translated as CASSQDTTSGGRNEQFF. The rearrangement links TRBV4-2 to TRBJ2-1, with TRBD2 matching 12 bases. Germline-derived CDR1 and CDR2 are LGHNA and YNFKEQ. The CDR3 has 17 residues. J lost 7 bases, V lost 0 bases, and 7 bases had no gene match.

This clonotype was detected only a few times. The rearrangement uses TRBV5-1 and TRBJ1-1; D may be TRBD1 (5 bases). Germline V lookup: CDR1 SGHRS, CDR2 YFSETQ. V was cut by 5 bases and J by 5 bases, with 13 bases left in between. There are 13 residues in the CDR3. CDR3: CASSYQEGTEAFF. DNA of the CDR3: TGCGCCAGCAGTTATCAGGAGGGGACTGAAGCTTTCTTT. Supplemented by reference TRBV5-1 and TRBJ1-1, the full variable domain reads KAGVTQTPRYLIKTRGQQVTLSCSPISGHRSVSWYQQTPGQGLQFLFEYFSETQRNKGNFPGRFSGRQFSNSRSEMNVSTLELGDSALYLCASSYQEGTEAFFGQGTRLTVV.